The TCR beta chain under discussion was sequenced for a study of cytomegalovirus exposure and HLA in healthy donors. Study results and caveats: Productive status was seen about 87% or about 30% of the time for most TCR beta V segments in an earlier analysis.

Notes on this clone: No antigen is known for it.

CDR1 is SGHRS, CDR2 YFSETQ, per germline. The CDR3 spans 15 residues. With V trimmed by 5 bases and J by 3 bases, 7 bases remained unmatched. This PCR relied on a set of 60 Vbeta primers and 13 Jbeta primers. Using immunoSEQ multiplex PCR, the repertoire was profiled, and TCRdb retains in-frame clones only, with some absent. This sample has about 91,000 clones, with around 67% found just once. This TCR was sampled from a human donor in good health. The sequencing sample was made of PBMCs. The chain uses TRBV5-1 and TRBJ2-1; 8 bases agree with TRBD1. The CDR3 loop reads CASSSETGVYNEQFF. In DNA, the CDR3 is TGCGCCAGCAGTAGCGAGACAGGGGTCTACAATGAGCAGTTCTTC.